This T cell receptor beta chain was sequenced for a study of naive and memory T cell subsets (TCRdb year 2017). Study-level background: The study applied an open-source, UMI-based TCR alpha and beta sequencing pipeline to sorted naive and memory peripheral blood T cell subsets. IgG serology results and the functional CMV T cell responses were in complete agreement. RNA was DNase-treated and reverse transcribed with TCR constant-region primers, mostly using SuperScript III.

This clonotype has a count of ten or more. Its target antigen remains unknown. No base qualities exist here, and no much larger clone lies one base off it. TCR alpha and beta chain libraries were amplified separately from the second PCR step onward. To determine each donor's CMV status, fresh PBMCs were stimulated overnight with CMV viral lysate, and IFNgamma production from CD4+ T cells was then assessed. CD4 T cells were positively selected with Miltenyi beads, followed by positive selection of CD8 T cells from the CD4-negative fraction. After staining for CD3, CD4, CD8, CD45RA, CD27 and a live/dead dye, cells were sorted on a BD Aria II into four subsets based on CD45RA and CD27. The sorting gate for effector memory cells was CD45RA-CD27-, and the sorting gate for EMRA cells was CD45RA+CD27-. A few healthy volunteers provided blood, and the blood of each volunteer was split into CD4 and CD8 T cells and then into four differentiation subsets. About 110 ml of peripheral blood was drawn per donor, and PBMC were isolated by Ficoll-Paque PLUS density-gradient centrifugation. The sorted cells were lysed in RLT buffer, after which RNA was extracted using a Qiagen RNeasy kit and kept at -80 degrees C.

From cysteine to phenylalanine, the CDR3 is 13 amino acids long. CDR3 DNA is the only sequence kept; it has 39 bases, read in frame from the first base. V was cut back by 5 bases and J by 3 bases, leaving a gap of 7 bases between them. CDR1 and CDR2 (SEHNR, FQNEAQ) derive from the germline V gene (reference sequence). Beyond this particular receptor, the publication reports: The repertoire findings for the naive and memory subsets could not be validated against a ground truth because none was available. In both CD4 and CD8 cells, a rise in Gini index and a fall in Shannon and inverse Simpson diversity were observed from naive through CM, EM and EMRA. RNA-based TCR counts may be affected by expression changes linked to T cell activation and differentiation. Following error correction, more than 95% of naive TCR sequences occurred only once, which made naive abundance distributions much steeper than those of memory subsets. A clonotype was defined as a single alpha or beta chain sequence rather than as a paired alpha/beta receptor. TCR abundance followed a power law with an exponent that was different for naive and memory subsets but consistent across the three individuals.

Libraries were made using UMI-ligation and nested PCR. The beta constant-region primer was an equimolar mix of two oligonucleotides covering both TRBC1 and TRBC2. The ligated cDNA went through four rounds of PCR with nested alpha and beta constant-region primers together with the SP2 primer. A single-stranded oligonucleotide carrying the SP2 primer and a 12-nucleotide UMI was ligated to the 3' end of the cDNA by T4 RNA ligase 1. The ligation reaction was kept at 16 degrees C for roughly 20-24 hours. PCR2 was typically run as a SYBR Green qPCR and stopped at a predetermined threshold to prevent over-amplification. Apart from the first purification, every purification step used Agencourt AMPure XP magnetic beads. Library quantification was done by Qubit, followed by a TapeStation check on which the main peak was expected at around 650 bp. Pooled libraries were sequenced on an Illumina MiSeq using v2 2x251 paired-end kits, and typically 1-2 million reads were obtained per sample. Each sample library was pooled at approximately 4 nM, and roughly 4.5-7% PhiX was included to improve cluster recognition. The source study handled its data this way. Using tag matching that tolerated one base-pair mismatch, Decombinator assigned V and J genes to FASTQ reads that had been processed by Demultiplexor. By using UMIs, Collapsinator corrected both sequencing errors and the frequency errors caused by PCR heterogeneity. CDR3Translator translated TCRs and extracted CDR3s from the conserved cysteine to the FGXG phenylalanine, flagging non-productive sequences. Gini, Shannon entropy and inverse Simpson indices were calculated on repertoires subsampled to equal numbers of UMI-defined TCRs. Within the linear range, a power law was fitted by maximum likelihood to the distributions of clonotype abundance. When run on a single naive CD8 sample, MIGEC and the pipeline yielded similar UMI counts, similar unique TCR numbers and similar clonal distributions. The repertoires were searched for around 7,000 CMV-associated CDR3 sequences that had been compiled from VDJdb and a published dataset. The public reads were reanalyzed by TCRdb: fastp trimming at Q25, MiXCR alignment, in-frame beta chains only. Records with the same CDR3 protein are collapsed into one entry carrying the most frequent genes and DNA. The V and J calls and clone size are TCRdb's, not the authors'. The sample table lists about 10,000 distinct CDR3 sequences, around 5.6% of them with a count of one. The leading ten clones occupy about 56% of the sample.

This TCR was recovered from a human donor in good health. Sequenced material: CD4+ TEMRA cells from blood. Interpreted using the paper, the cell subset or site label stands for: effector memory re-expressing CD45RA, CD45RA+ CD27-. The chain employs TRBV7-9 and TRBJ2-2; the D segment cannot be called with confidence. Read as DNA, the sequence is TGTGCCAGCAGCCGACTTGACACCGGGGAGCTGTTTTTT. Its product reads: CASSRLDTGELFF. With the portions outside the CDR3 filled from the reference TRBV7-9 and TRBJ2-2 genes, the complete variable region becomes DTGVSQNPRHKITKRGQNVTFRCDPISEHNRLYWYRQTLGQGPEFLTYFQNEAQLEKSRLLSDRFSAERPKGSFSTLEIQRTEQGDSAMYLCASSRLDTGELFFGEGSRLTVL.